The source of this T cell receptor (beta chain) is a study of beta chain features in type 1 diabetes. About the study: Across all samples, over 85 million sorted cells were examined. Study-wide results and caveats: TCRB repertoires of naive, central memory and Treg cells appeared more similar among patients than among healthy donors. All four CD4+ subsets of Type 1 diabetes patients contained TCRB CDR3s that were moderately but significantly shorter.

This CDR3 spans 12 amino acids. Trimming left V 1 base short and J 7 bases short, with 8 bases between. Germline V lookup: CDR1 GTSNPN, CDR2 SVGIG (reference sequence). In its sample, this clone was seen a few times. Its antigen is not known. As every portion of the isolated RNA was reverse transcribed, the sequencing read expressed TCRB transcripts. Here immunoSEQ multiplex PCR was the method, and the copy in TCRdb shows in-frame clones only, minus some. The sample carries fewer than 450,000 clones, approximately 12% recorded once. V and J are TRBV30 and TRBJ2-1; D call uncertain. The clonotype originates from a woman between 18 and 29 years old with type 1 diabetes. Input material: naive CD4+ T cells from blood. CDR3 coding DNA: TGTGCCTGGAGTGATTATGAGAATGAGCAGTTCTTC. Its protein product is CAWSDYENEQFF.